This T cell receptor (beta chain) emerged from a study of beta chain features in type 1 diabetes. Study outcomes and limitations: Researchers report that Type 1 diabetes patients had moderately but significantly shorter TCRB CDR3s across all four CD4+ subsets.

Expressed TCRB transcripts were sequenced, since all the RNA that had been isolated was reverse transcribed. Assay: immunoSEQ multiplex PCR; the TCRdb copy retains only in-frame clones and omits some. Seen here are 250,000 to 300,000 clones, over 11% observed once, and the top ten hold more than 0.015%. This CDR3 region has 12 residues. CDR1 SQVTM and CDR2 ANQGSEA come from the germline V gene. Trimming pared 6 bases from V and 5 bases from J, leaving 11 bases between. This clone has at least ten counts. The antigen is unknown. The chain uses TRBV29-1 and TRBJ2-4; a possible D gene is TRBD1 (6 bases). Sequencing was done on a sample of naive CD4+ T cells from blood. This sequence originates from a young man with type 1 diabetes. The DNA for the CDR3 is TGCAGCGTCCGGGACATCCAAAACATTCAGTACTTC. It encodes CSVRDIQNIQYF.